This T cell receptor (beta chain) appears in the sequencing data of a study of blood T cell repertoires in COVID-19. Turning to the study itself: The samples span acute and convalescent COVID-19 from the United States, Italy and Spain. The cDNA or gDNA used as material had been derived from T cells, B-cell-depleted T cells, or PBMCs.

Germline loops: CDR1 WNHNN, CDR2 SYGVQD (reference sequence). This CDR3 comprises 13 residues. V was cut by 4 bases and J by 5 bases, with 9 bases left in between. Original handling: Reference gene primer amplification gave nucleated cell count estimates. Generated by immunoSEQ multiplex PCR, the TCRdb table keeps only in-frame clones and is missing some. D and trimming come from the DNA, and the V and J calls and clone size come from that table. Of 200,000 to 250,000 clones in the sample, about four fifths were seen once. The sequence derives from a woman at least 80 years old with acute or convalescent COVID-19. The gene calls are TRBV10-1 and TRBJ1-5; D might be TRBD1 (6 bases). Sequences were obtained from peripheral blood. The CDR3 DNA follows: TGCGCCAGCAGTGTAGGGGGAGATCAGCCCCAGCATTTT. Its protein is CASSVGGDQPQHF.